These 17 T cell receptor beta chains were sequenced from one sample in a study of identical twins. TCRdb re-called the 5' RACE reads through MiXCR, storing one row per CDR3 protein. Seen here are hundreds of thousands of distinct CDR3 sequences, roughly 6% observed once, and the top ten hold about 1.8%. Sequenced input: naive T cells sorted from blood. These receptor sequences come from a man in his late teens or twenties in good health.

This rearrangement joins TRBV29-1 to TRBJ2-5, with D unresolved. Per germline, CDR1 SQVTM and CDR2 ANQGSEA. The CDR3 totals 12 residues. V lost 7 bases and J lost 2, with 11 bases in between. DNA for the CDR3: TGCAGCGGCTTACGATCGCAAGAGACCCAGTACTTC. It specifies CSGLRSQETQYF.

The V and J genes are TRBV20-1 and TRBJ2-6, with a possible D match to TRBD2 (5 bases). V lost 6 bases to trimming and J lost 0 bases, with 9 bases between them. The CDR3 contains 14 residues. CDR1 is DFQATT and CDR2 is SNEGSKA in the germline V gene (reference sequence). The CDR3 region has the DNA TGCAGTGCCCCTGACTACTCTGGGGCCAACGTCCTGACTTTC. Translated: CSAPDYSGANVLTF.

V and J are TRBV6-1 and TRBJ2-7; 8 bases fit TRBD1. Germline assignment: CDR1 MNHNS and CDR2 SASEGT. Unmatched junction bases numbered 6, after V lost 7 bases and J lost 1 base. This CDR3 has 14 amino acids. This chain's CDR3 is CASNPGQGSYEQYF. The CDR3 DNA follows: TGTGCCAGCAACCCAGGACAGGGTTCCTACGAGCAGTACTTC.

The J gene is TRBJ2-1, the V gene TRBV29-1; D ambiguous. There are 16 residues in the CDR3. Germline V gene lookup returns CDR1 SQVTM and CDR2 ANQGSEA. The V end lost 5 bases, the J end lost 1 base, and 18 bases lay between the germline ends. CDR3 sequence (DNA): TGCAGCGTTCATCAGTCAGCTGGGGTATCCTACAATGAGCAGTTCTTC. As protein: CSVHQSAGVSYNEQFF.

This clonotype was seen only a few times. The V call is TRBV5-1, the J call TRBJ1-2, with 7 bases fitting TRBD1. V lost 0 bases, J lost 6 bases, and 11 bases stayed unmatched. CDR3 size: 16 residues. The germline CDR1 and CDR2 sequences are SGHRS and YFSETQ. The CDR3 is CASSLVVPGDSDGYTF. CDR3 DNA sequence: TGCGCCAGCAGCTTGGTGGTTCCGGGGGACAGCGATGGCTACACCTTC.

V gene TRBV6-1 combines with J gene TRBJ2-5; TRBD2 matches 13 bases. Trimming removed 6 bases from V and 2 bases from J; junction bases left unmatched: 3. CDR1 is MNHNS, CDR2 SASEGT, per germline. The CDR3 loop spans 15 amino acids. CDR3: CASRKLAGGQETQYF. CDR3 sequence (DNA): TGTGCCAGCAGGAAACTAGCGGGAGGGCAAGAGACCCAGTACTTC.

Note on this clonotype: The junction departs from germline at one end; a sequencing error may be responsible. V gene TRBV5-5 combines with J gene TRBJ1-2, with 7 bases aligning to TRBD1. CDR1 and CDR2 (germline): SGHKS, YYEKEE (reference sequence). The CDR3 loop spans 14 amino acids. The CDR3 DNA sequence: TGTGACAGCAGCTTGGTACAGGGGTACGGTGGCTACACCTTC. Amino acids: CDSSLVQGYGGYTF. Variable domain in full (rest from reference TRBV5-5 and TRBJ1-2): DAGVTQSPTHLIKTRGQQVTLRCSPISGHKSVSWYQQVLGQGPQFIFQYYEKEERGRGNFPDRFSARQFPNYSSELNVNALLLGDSALYLCDSSLVQGYGGYTFGSGTRLTVV.

This clonotype was recorded many times. The chain links TRBV6-1 to TRBJ2-5, with 11 bases that match TRBD1. CDR3 size: 16 residues. With V trimmed by 8 bases and J by 0 bases, 8 bases remained unmatched. Germline V gives CDR1 MNHNS, CDR2 SASEGT. CDR3 in DNA: TGTGCCAGCGGTGGGACAGGGGGAAAGTACCAAGAGACCCAGTACTTC. Translation: CASGGTGGKYQETQYF.

This clonotype was seen ten or more times. The chain's CDR3 is CASSDPDRYTYNEQFF. In nucleotides, the CDR3 is TGTGCCAGCAGTGATCCCGACAGGTACACCTACAATGAGCAGTTCTTC. V usage is TRBV25-1 and J usage is TRBJ2-1, with D possibly matching TRBD1 (6 bases). This CDR3 is 16 amino acids long. Germline V gives CDR1 MGHDK, CDR2 SYGVNS. The ends were cut back, 3 bases at V and 2 bases at J, with 14 bases in the middle.

As for this clonotype: A much larger clone lies one base from this, so it may be a read error. Without the conserved terminal phenylalanine or tryptophan, this CDR3 likely stems from a read error. This chain connects TRBV7-6 to TRBJ1-2; the match to TRBD1 covers 9 bases. Germline trimming cut 5 bases from V and 8 bases from J; bases unmatched to any gene: 6. The CDR3 consists of 13 residues. The germline gives CDR1 SGHVS, CDR2 FNYEAQ. Written as DNA, the CDR3 is TGTGCCAGCAGCCAGGGGACAGGGCTCGGCTACACCTAC. It yields the protein CASSQGTGLGYTY.

This clonotype has a count of ten or more. The rearrangement links TRBV29-1 to TRBJ2-3; D might be TRBD1 (6 bases). The germline V gene encodes CDR1 SQVTM and CDR2 ANQGSEA. Trimming left V 4 bases short and J 4 bases short, with 12 bases between. The CDR3 extends over 13 amino acids. CDR3 coding DNA: TGCAGCGTTGCGCAGGGGACCGCAGATACGCAGTATTTT. Encoded protein: CSVAQGTADTQYF.

V and J are TRBV5-1 and TRBJ2-6; D gene ambiguous. CDR3 length: 12 residues. Trimming shortened V by 1 base and J by 15 bases, and 11 bases separated the two germline ends. Per the germline V gene, CDR1 is SGHRS and CDR2 is YFSETQ. The CDR3 sequence is CASSLILPTLTF. DNA of the CDR3: TGCGCCAGCAGCTTGATCCTGCCAACCCTGACTTTC.

The genes are TRBV4-1 and TRBJ2-2; 7 bases align to TRBD1. From germline, CDR1 is MGHRA and CDR2 YSYEKL. This CDR3 has 14 residues. Trimming cost V 2 bases and J 4 bases; bases outside gene matches: 1. The CDR3 DNA follows: TGCGCCAGCAGCCAACGACAGGGCACCGGGGAGCTGTTTTTT. Protein sequence: CASSQRQGTGELFF.

This clonotype was counted once. This clone may be a read error of a much larger clone one base away. The chain couples TRBV11-1 to TRBJ2-3; D ambiguous. CDR1 is SGHAT, CDR2 FQDESV, per germline (reference sequence). Deletions cut 4 bases from V and 10 bases from J, with 21 bases between. The CDR3 is 15 amino acids. CDR3 nucleotide sequence: TGTGCCAGCAGCTCCCCCTCTGATAATTCGGATGCGCAGTATTTT. Translation: CASSSPSDNSDAQYF.

Ten or more counts support this clonotype. Germline is not matched at one junction end, which may reflect a read error. The chain couples TRBV12-3 or TRBV12-4 to TRBJ2-6; tentatively, D is TRBD1 or TRBD2 (5 bases each). The CDR3 extends over 13 amino acids. Written as DNA, the CDR3 is TGCGCCAGCAGAGGGACCGGGGCCAACGTCCTGACTTTC. Translation gives CASRGTGANVLTF.

This clonotype was counted between two and nine times. This rearrangement joins TRBV4-3 to TRBJ1-2; 7 positions match TRBD1. From germline, CDR1 is LGHNA and CDR2 YSLEER. J was trimmed by 5 bases and V by 2 bases; bases with no gene match: 2. The CDR3 has 13 amino acids. CDR3 sequence (DNA): TGCGCCAGCAGCCAAACAGGGGTTTATGGCTACACCTTC. This encodes CASSQTGVYGYTF.

This clonotype was seen many times. The rearrangement uses TRBV7-8 and TRBJ2-1; 7 nucleotides match TRBD2. Losses at the gene ends were 6 bases for V and 6 bases for J; bases not matched to a gene: 8. This CDR3 has 14 amino acids. Germline loops: CDR1 SGHVS, CDR2 FQNEAQ. CDR3 loop: CASSQRGPGNEQFF. DNA for the CDR3: TGTGCCAGCAGTCAGCGGGGCCCCGGCAATGAGCAGTTCTTC.